Following are 28 T cell receptor beta chains from one sample sequenced in a study of blood T cell repertoires in COVID-19. The protocol was immunoSEQ multiplex PCR, while the TCRdb copy is restricted to in-frame clones and leaves out a portion. Among under 350,000 clones listed, around nine tenths were seen once. Input material: PBMCs or T cells enriched from blood (not recorded which). Every receptor here comes from a woman in her late teens or twenties who had recovered from COVID-19.

The genes are TRBV4-3 and TRBJ2-5, with D possibly being TRBD2 (6 bases). V lost 4 bases and J 1 base, leaving 16 bases between the germline ends. CDR3 length: 16 amino acids. The germline V gene has CDR1 LGHNA and CDR2 YSLEER. DNA for the CDR3: TGCGCCAGCAGCCTCCAAAAGGGACTGGGCCAAGAGACCCAGTACTTC. Protein product: CASSLQKGLGQETQYF.

This clone appeared a few times. The rearrangement uses TRBV30 and TRBJ1-4, with 7 bases matching TRBD1. After removal of 2 bases from V and 3 bases from J, the junction contained 3 bases not matched to a gene. Germline V gives CDR1 GTSNPN, CDR2 SVGIG (reference sequence). The CDR3 has 14 residues. CDR3 protein: CAWSRQGANEKLFF. The CDR3 region has the DNA TGTGCCTGGAGTCGTCAGGGGGCTAATGAAAAACTGTTTTTT.

This clone was counted once. The sample contains more than one DNA sequence encoding this CDR3. This chain uses TRBV30 with TRBJ1-1, with a tentative D call TRBD1 (6 bases). This CDR3 is 12 amino acids long. Germline V gene data show CDR1 as GTSNPN and CDR2 as SVGIG (reference sequence). V lost 0 bases, J lost 5 bases, and 7 bases lay in between. CDR3 in DNA: TGTGCCTGGAGTGTAGGGGGAACTGAAGCTTTCTTT. Amino acids: CAWSVGGTEAFF.

The J gene is TRBJ2-5, the V gene TRBV7-8, with D maybe TRBD1 (7 bases). V lost 1 base and J 5 bases, leaving 17 bases between the germline ends. The CDR3 loop spans 16 amino acids. Per germline, CDR1 SGHVS and CDR2 FQNEAQ. The CDR3 DNA follows: TGTGCCAGCAGCTTAGTCCCCAGGGGGGTGGGTGAGACCCAGTACTTC. Translating gives CASSLVPRGVGETQYF.

This sequence joins TRBV6-2 or TRBV6-3 and TRBJ2-1; 8 bases match TRBD2. Germline assignment: CDR1 MNHEY and CDR2 SVGEGT. The CDR3 has 20 amino acids. Trimming at V came to 0 bases and at J to 0 bases, leaving 13 bases not matched to a gene. The CDR3 is CASSYSRWGGGQSSYNEQFF. The CDR3 DNA follows: TGTGCCAGCAGTTACTCGAGATGGGGCGGGGGGCAAAGCTCCTACAATGAGCAGTTCTTC.

This chain connects TRBV7-2 to TRBJ1-2, with 7 bases aligning to TRBD1. The CDR3 runs 15 residues. Trimming took 5 bases from V and 1 from J; bases not matched to a gene: 7. Germline V CDR1 and CDR2: SGHTA, FQGNSA. The CDR3 DNA sequence: TGTGCCAGCAGCCCGAGACAGGGATTTAACTATGGCTACACCTTC. This sequence encodes CASSPRQGFNYGYTF.

The chain couples TRBV5-1 to TRBJ1-1; 8 nucleotides match TRBD1. This CDR3 spans 16 amino acids. V lost 0 bases to trimming and J lost 1 base; unmatched junction nucleotides: 5. Looked up from germline, CDR1 is SGHRS and CDR2 is YFSETQ. The CDR3 DNA follows: TGCGCCAGCAGCTTGGCCCGGGACAGGACGAACACTGAAGCTTTCTTT. Translated: CASSLARDRTNTEAFF.

The chain carries TRBV7-3 and TRBJ2-3, with D maybe TRBD1 (5 bases). V was cut by 4 bases and J by 0 bases, with 11 bases left in between. CDR1 and CDR2 from the germline V gene are SGHTA and FQGTGA. The CDR3 runs to 15 residues. The CDR3 DNA reads as TGTGCCAGCAGCTATAGGGGCAGGAGCACAGATACGCAGTATTTT. It is translated as CASSYRGRSTDTQYF.

Note on this clone: The identical CDR3 is also encoded by other nucleotide sequences in the sample. This chain joins TRBV7-3 and TRBJ2-2; 14 bases are shared with TRBD2. The CDR3 spans 16 residues. Germline V gene lookup returns CDR1 SGHTA and CDR2 FQGTGA. The V gene end was trimmed by 3 bases and the J gene end by 5 bases; junction bases not matched to a gene: 2. The CDR3: CASSLGLAGVTGELFF. The CDR3 DNA is TGTGCCAGCAGCTTGGGACTAGCGGGAGTTACCGGGGAGCTGTTTTTT.

The rearrangement uses TRBV2 and TRBJ1-6; D is unclear. CDR1 and CDR2 (germline): SNHLY, FYNNEI. Trimming left V 2 bases short and J 6 bases short, with 11 bases between. The CDR3 contains 15 residues. The CDR3 loop is CASSELRGVNSPLHF. CDR3 DNA: TGTGCCAGCAGTGAACTTCGGGGTGTTAATTCACCCCTCCACTTT. The full variable domain, completed using reference TRBV2 and TRBJ1-6, is EPEVTQTPSHQVTQMGQEVILRCVPISNHLYFYWYRQILGQKVEFLVSFYNNEISEKSEIFDDQFSVERPDGSNFTLKIRSTKLEDSAMYFCASSELRGVNSPLHFGNGTRLTVT.

The chain combines TRBV5-1 with TRBJ2-6, with 8 bases fitting TRBD1. Germline V gene lookup returns CDR1 SGHRS and CDR2 YFSETQ. The CDR3 is 16 amino acids. Unmatched junction bases numbered 1, after V lost 0 bases and J lost 2 bases. The CDR3 reads CASSLEQGAGANVLTF. In nucleotides, the CDR3 is TGCGCCAGCAGCTTGGAACAGGGGGCTGGGGCCAACGTCCTGACTTTC.

The CDR3 loop reads CASSFPGQIHTGELFF. The CDR3 region has the DNA TGCGCCAGCAGCTTCCCGGGACAGATTCACACCGGGGAGCTGTTTTTT. V gene TRBV5-1 combines with J gene TRBJ2-2, with 7 bases aligning to TRBD1. From germline, CDR1 is SGHRS and CDR2 YFSETQ. The CDR3 spans 16 residues. The J segment lost 3 bases and the V segment lost 2 bases, leaving 7 bases of the junction unmatched.

The chain uses TRBV4-1 and TRBJ2-1; 8 nucleotides match TRBD2. Germline V gene lookup returns CDR1 MGHRA and CDR2 YSYEKL. This CDR3 region has 18 residues. With 3 bases clipped from V and 5 bases from J, the junction kept 15 bases outside the gene matches. The CDR3 is CASSQDSLREGLDNEQFF. CDR3 nucleotides: TGCGCCAGCAGCCAGGATTCCCTTCGGGAGGGCCTGGACAATGAGCAGTTCTTC.

A few counts support this clone. The chain recombines TRBV3-1 (or the pseudogene TRBV3-2) with TRBJ1-3, with D perhaps TRBD1 (6 bases). The germline gives CDR1 LGHDT, CDR2 YNNKEL (reference sequence). The CDR3 runs 15 residues. Between the trimmed V and J ends, which lost 1 base and 0 bases, there was a span of 7 bases. The CDR3 loop is CASSQGTVSGNTIYF. CDR3 bases: TGTGCCAGCAGCCAAGGGACAGTCTCTGGAAACACCATATATTTT.

The chain's CDR3 is CASSQEGGGPLNEQFF. The CDR3 nucleotides are TGCGCCAGCAGCCAAGAAGGGGGGGGGCCTCTCAATGAGCAGTTCTTC. The gene calls are TRBV4-1 and TRBJ2-1; maybe TRBD2 (7 bases). Looked up from germline, CDR1 is MGHRA and CDR2 is YSYEKL. Trimming took 0 bases from V and 6 from J, leaving 15 bases between them. The CDR3 contains 16 residues.

The chain joins TRBV12-3 or TRBV12-4 to TRBJ1-1, with no clear D. V lost 1 base and J 5 bases, leaving 8 bases between the germline ends. This CDR3 has 13 amino acids. The CDR3 region is CASSLGVRTEAFF. As DNA, the CDR3 is TGTGCCAGCAGTTTAGGGGTGAGGACTGAAGCTTTCTTT.

This chain joins TRBV3-1 (or the pseudogene TRBV3-2) and TRBJ1-1, with D possibly being TRBD1 (5 bases). CDR3 size: 13 residues. V was clipped by 4 bases and J by 3 bases, with 9 bases between them. Germline CDR1 reads LGHDT; CDR2 reads YNNKEL (reference sequence). The CDR3 spells CASSLTGHTEAFF. CDR3 in DNA: TGTGCCAGCAGCCTAACAGGCCACACTGAAGCTTTCTTT.

The rearrangement uses TRBV4-3 and TRBJ2-6; D may be TRBD2 (5 bases). This CDR3 is built from 16 residues. The germline V gene encodes CDR1 LGHNA and CDR2 YSLEER. Trimming cost V 1 base and J 0 bases, with 7 bases left between them. CDR3 protein: CASSQAAGSGANVLTF. CDR3 nucleotides: TGCGCCAGCAGCCAAGCGGCGGGCTCTGGGGCCAACGTCCTGACTTTC.

The CDR3: CASSDRQGPYNEQFF. Written as DNA, the CDR3 is TGTGCCAGCAGCGATAGACAGGGCCCTTACAATGAGCAGTTCTTC. V is TRBV5-6 and J is TRBJ2-1; 7 nucleotides align to TRBD1. The CDR3 is made up of 15 amino acids. With 4 bases clipped from V and 4 bases from J, the junction kept 8 bases outside the gene matches. Germline V lookup: CDR1 SGHDT, CDR2 YYEEEE.

V and J are TRBV19 and TRBJ2-3; 8 nucleotides line up with TRBD2. Unmatched junction bases numbered 5, after V lost 3 bases and J lost 6 bases. Germline V CDR1 and CDR2: LNHDA, SQIVND (reference sequence). The CDR3 has 14 residues. CDR3 DNA sequence: TGTGCCAGTAGTATTAGCGGGAACTTTGATACGCAGTATTTT. Its protein product is CASSISGNFDTQYF.

The chain employs TRBV19 and TRBJ1-2; no clear D gene. Trimming stripped 5 bases from V and 4 bases from J, with 14 bases between. Germline V gene lookup returns CDR1 LNHDA and CDR2 SQIVND (reference sequence). The CDR3 is 14 amino acids. CDR3 loop: CASSLRYGPYGYTF. CDR3 in DNA: TGTGCCAGTAGTCTCAGATATGGGCCCTATGGCTACACCTTC.

The rearrangement uses TRBV19 and TRBJ1-2, with 9 bases fitting TRBD1. The germline gives CDR1 LNHDA, CDR2 SQIVND (reference sequence). Trimming at V came to 5 bases and at J to 5 bases, leaving 3 bases not matched to a gene. The CDR3 is made up of 13 amino acids. The CDR3: CASSADRGYGYTF. CDR3 bases: TGTGCCAGTAGTGCGGACAGGGGATATGGCTACACCTTC. The complete variable domain, with remaining parts taken from reference TRBV19 and TRBJ1-2, reads DGGITQSPKYLFRKEGQNVTLSCEQNLNHDAMYWYRQDPGQGLRLIYYSQIVNDFQKGDIAEGYSVSREKKESFPLTVTSAQKNPTAFYLCASSADRGYGYTFGSGTRLTVV.

V gene TRBV28 combines with J gene TRBJ2-1; 11 bases match TRBD1. The trim removed 6 bases at V and 6 bases at J, leaving 7 bases unmatched. CDR3 length equals 15 residues. Germline V lookup: CDR1 MDHEN, CDR2 SYDVKM. CDR3 amino acids: CASSSSGTGGNEQFF. Here the CDR3 DNA reads TGTGCCAGCAGCTCATCCGGGACAGGGGGCAATGAGCAGTTCTTC. Variable domain in full (rest from reference TRBV28 and TRBJ2-1): DVKVTQSSRYLVKRTGEKVFLECVQDMDHENMFWYRQDPGLGLRLIYFSYDVKMKEKGDIPEGYSVSREKKERFSLILESASTNQTSMYLCASSSSGTGGNEQFFGPGTRLTVL.

V and J are TRBV19 and TRBJ2-1, with 11 bases lining up with TRBD2. From germline, CDR1 is LNHDA and CDR2 SQIVND (reference sequence). The CDR3 is made up of 15 amino acids. Losses at the gene ends were 3 bases for V and 9 bases for J; bases not matched to a gene: 7. The CDR3 loop reads CASSIDSGGAVEQFF. The CDR3, as DNA: TGTGCCAGTAGTATCGATAGCGGGGGGGCTGTTGAGCAGTTCTTC.

This clone has only a few counts. The rearrangement links TRBV6-6 to TRBJ2-7; 7 nucleotides agree with TRBD2. Germline V lookup: CDR1 MNHNY, CDR2 SVGAGI (reference sequence). The CDR3 has 13 residues. J was trimmed by 3 bases and V by 6 bases; bases with no gene match: 5. The CDR3 DNA follows: TGTGCCAGCAGGCGGGAGAGGGTCTACGAGCAGTACTTC. This translates into CASRRERVYEQYF.

This chain uses TRBV6-1 with TRBJ1-4; possible D gene TRBD1, 6 bases. Germline V lookup: CDR1 MNHNS, CDR2 SASEGT. The CDR3 sequence is 16 residues long. V lost 3 bases, J lost 0 bases, and 11 bases lay in between. The CDR3: CASSDRGKATNEKLFF. DNA of the CDR3: TGTGCCAGCAGTGACAGGGGAAAGGCAACTAATGAAAAACTGTTTTTT.

The chain carries TRBV29-1 and TRBJ2-4, with a possible D match to TRBD2 (5 bases). The CDR3 totals 15 residues. Germline V gives CDR1 SQVTM, CDR2 ANQGSEA. V lost 3 bases, J lost 2 bases, and 14 bases lay in between. The CDR3 nucleotides are TGCAGCGTTGAGACTTGGGAGAATTCCAAAAACATTCAGTACTTC. Translating it yields CSVETWENSKNIQYF. The complete variable domain, with remaining parts taken from reference TRBV29-1 and TRBJ2-4, reads SAVISQKPSRDICQRGTSLTIQCQVDSQVTMMFWYRQQPGQSLTLIATANQGSEATYESGFVIDKFPISRPNLTFSTLTVSNMSPEDSSIYLCSVETWENSKNIQYFGAGTRLSVL.

The chain recombines TRBV6-2 or TRBV6-3 with TRBJ1-1; TRBD1 agrees at 8 bases. Germline V gene data show CDR1 as MNHEY and CDR2 as SVGEGT. This CDR3 has 14 amino acids. With 5 bases clipped from V and 5 bases from J, the junction kept 7 bases outside the gene matches. The CDR3 nucleotides read TGTGCCAGCAGTCCGGACAGGGAGGGGACTGAAGCTTTCTTT. Protein sequence: CASSPDREGTEAFF.